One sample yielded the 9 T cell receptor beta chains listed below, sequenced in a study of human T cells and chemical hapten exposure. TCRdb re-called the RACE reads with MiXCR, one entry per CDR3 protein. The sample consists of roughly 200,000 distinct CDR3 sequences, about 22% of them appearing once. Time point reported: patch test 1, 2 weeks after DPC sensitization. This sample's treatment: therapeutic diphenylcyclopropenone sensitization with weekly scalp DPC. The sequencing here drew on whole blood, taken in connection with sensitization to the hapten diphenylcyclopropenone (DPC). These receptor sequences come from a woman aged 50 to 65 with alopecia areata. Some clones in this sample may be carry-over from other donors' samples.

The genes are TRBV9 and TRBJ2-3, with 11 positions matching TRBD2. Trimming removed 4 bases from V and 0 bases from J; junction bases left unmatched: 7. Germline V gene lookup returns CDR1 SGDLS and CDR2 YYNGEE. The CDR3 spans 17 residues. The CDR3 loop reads CASSPGTSGPSTDTQYF. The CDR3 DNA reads TGTGCCAGCAGCCCCGGGACTAGCGGACCAAGCACAGATACGCAGTATTTT.

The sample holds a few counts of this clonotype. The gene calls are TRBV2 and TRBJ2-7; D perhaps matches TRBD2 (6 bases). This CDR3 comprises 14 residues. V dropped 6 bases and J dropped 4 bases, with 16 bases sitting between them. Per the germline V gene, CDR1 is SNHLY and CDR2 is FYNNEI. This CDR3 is CASSPAGLLYEQYF. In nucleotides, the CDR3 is TGTGCCAGCAGCCCTGCGGGGTTATTATACGAGCAGTACTTC.

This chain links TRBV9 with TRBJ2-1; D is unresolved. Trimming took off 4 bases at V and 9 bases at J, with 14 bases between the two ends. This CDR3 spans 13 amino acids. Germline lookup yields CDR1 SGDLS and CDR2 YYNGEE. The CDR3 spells CASSSEGYGEQFF. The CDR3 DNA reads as TGTGCCAGCAGCTCGGAAGGATATGGTGAGCAGTTCTTC.

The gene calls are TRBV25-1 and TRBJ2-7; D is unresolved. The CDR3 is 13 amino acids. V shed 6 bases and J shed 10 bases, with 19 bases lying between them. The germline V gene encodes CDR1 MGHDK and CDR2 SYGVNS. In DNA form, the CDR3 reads TGTGCCAGCAGCGCCCTTTACTCATCGGGCCAGTACTTC. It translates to CASSALYSSGQYF.

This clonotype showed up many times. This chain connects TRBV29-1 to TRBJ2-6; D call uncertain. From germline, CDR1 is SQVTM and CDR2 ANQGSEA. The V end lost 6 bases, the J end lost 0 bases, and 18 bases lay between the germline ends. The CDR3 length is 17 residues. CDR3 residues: CSVTDPLKSSGANVLTF. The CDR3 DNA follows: TGCAGCGTCACGGACCCCCTTAAGTCCTCTGGGGCCAACGTCCTGACTTTC.

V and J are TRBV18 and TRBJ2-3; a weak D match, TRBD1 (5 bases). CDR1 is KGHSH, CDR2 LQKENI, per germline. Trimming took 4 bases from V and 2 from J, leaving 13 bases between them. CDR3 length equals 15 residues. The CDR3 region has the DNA TGTGCCAGCTCACTCGAAAGGGGCGACACAGATACGCAGTATTTT. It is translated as CASSLERGDTDTQYF.

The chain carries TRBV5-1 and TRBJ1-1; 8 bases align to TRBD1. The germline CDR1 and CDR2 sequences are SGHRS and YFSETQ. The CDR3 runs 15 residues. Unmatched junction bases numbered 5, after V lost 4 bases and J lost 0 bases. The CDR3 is CASSRRQGMNTEAFF. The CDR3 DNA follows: TGCGCCAGCAGCCGGCGACAGGGGATGAACACTGAAGCTTTCTTT. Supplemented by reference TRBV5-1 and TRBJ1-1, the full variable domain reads KAGVTQTPRYLIKTRGQQVTLSCSPISGHRSVSWYQQTPGQGLQFLFEYFSETQRNKGNFPGRFSGRQFSNSRSEMNVSTLELGDSALYLCASSRRQGMNTEAFFGQGTRLTVV.

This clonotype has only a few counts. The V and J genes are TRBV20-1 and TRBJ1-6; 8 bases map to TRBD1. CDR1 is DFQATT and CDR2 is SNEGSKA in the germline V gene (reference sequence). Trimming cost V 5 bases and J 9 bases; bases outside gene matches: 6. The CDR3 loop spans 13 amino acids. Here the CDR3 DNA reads TGCAGTGCTCTTCGGACAGGGTCTTCACCCCTCCACTTT. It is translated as CSALRTGSSPLHF.

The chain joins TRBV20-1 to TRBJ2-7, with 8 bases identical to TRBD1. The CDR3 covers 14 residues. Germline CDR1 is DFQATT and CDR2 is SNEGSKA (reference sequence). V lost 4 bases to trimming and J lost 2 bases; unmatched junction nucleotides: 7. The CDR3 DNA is TGCAGTGCTACGAAGACAGGGGACCCCTACGAGCAGTACTTC. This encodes CSATKTGDPYEQYF.